This T cell receptor beta chain originates from a study of cytomegalovirus exposure and HLA in healthy donors. Overall study results and limits: Most subjects' HLA-A and HLA-B alleles were reportedly predicted from TCR beta sequences.

PCR amplification relied on 60 Vbeta primers (plus 13 Jbeta primers). Original data processing: In a later analysis, some 11 million of some 80 million unique beta chains occurred in at least two donors. Method: immunoSEQ multiplex PCR; TCRdb's copy keeps in-frame clones and lacks some. V and J calls and clone size are copied from that table; D and trimming were computed from the DNA. Altogether around 75,000 clones are present, around 82% being singletons, with the ten largest covering around 3.5%. Per the germline V gene, CDR1 is SQVTM and CDR2 is ANQGSEA. This CDR3 comprises 13 residues. V lost 7 bases to trimming and J lost 0 bases; unmatched junction nucleotides: 2. Points on this clone: The antigen is not known.

The receptor was derived from a man aged 40-49 years in good health and CMV-seronegative. This sequence joins TRBV29-1 and TRBJ2-7; 11 bases map to TRBD1. Source material: PBMCs. The CDR3 coding sequence is TGCAGCGCCGGGACAGGGGGCTCCTACGAGCAGTACTTC. Translation: CSAGTGGSYEQYF.